This T cell receptor (beta chain) was sequenced in a study of cytomegalovirus exposure and HLA in healthy donors listed by TCRdb under 2017. Study-wide context: An earlier analysis of more than 550 of the donors reported about 280 Gb of sequence data and around 120 million unique TCR beta sequences obtained from about 179 million T cells. Roughly 300 gigabases of sequencing data and some 85 million unique TCR sequences were included in an early release covering 500 to 750 HLA-typed donors. The genetic ancestry cluster associated with self-reported Caucasian donors included around 76% of the roughly 360 genotyped donors. The study aimed to test whether cataloging public T cell receptors could reveal signatures of past pathogen exposure. The study profiled the T cell repertoires of some 610 subjects by immunosequencing and related them to cytomegalovirus serostatus. A separate validation cohort of roughly 120 different subjects was used in addition to the approximately 640-subject first cohort. To predict cytomegalovirus infection status, the study combined high-throughput TCR immunosequencing, statistical association of individual TCRs with disease status, and machine learning. To study patterns of TCR occurrence, a later analysis re-analyzed previously published TCR beta repertoires from 600 to 750 donors and added high-resolution HLA genotyping. Rather than using new phenotypic data, the later analysis identified candidate immune exposures from TCR beta sequences and from how often those sequences occurred across donors. In an earlier analysis of roughly 600 of the donors, high-throughput TCR beta sequencing was used to judge whether each TCR beta V gene segment behaved as functional or pseudogenic. Donor age, sex, ethnicity and CMV serostatus were compiled together with the repertoire data. A later genetic analysis took genome-wide SNP genotypes for 398 of the 666 donors and used that subset as a discovery cohort. All discovery cohort repertoires had been generated using a single sequencing platform. HLA typing covered class I and class II loci at four-digit resolution. The number of typed donors differed by locus: about 620-640 for A, B, C, DRB1 and DQB1; 522 for DQA1; 606 for DPA1; and about 450 for DPB1. Several DR-DQ haplotypes were treated as single units for association and clustering because of strong linkage in the cohort. Across 300 to 500 genotyped donors of the cohort, an average of about 200,000 unique TCR beta nucleotide sequences per donor were sequenced, and around 19% of those sequences were non-productive. Results and caveats for the whole study, not just this receptor: When HLA alleles, especially DR and DQ, strongly co-occurred, attributing TCR associations to individual alleles was difficult. Roughly uniform sequencing depth across donors was assumed in presence/absence analyses, although this assumption may not hold. The 87-base-pair reads could not distinguish some IMGT-functional V segments, including TRBV6-2 and TRBV6-3, so those segments were excluded. The earlier analysis of approximately 590 of the donors excluded roughly 17 rarely observed V segments, including chromosome 9 orphons, because counts were too low. In a later genetic analysis, fewer N-insertions in productive TCRs were reported among donors in an Asian-associated ancestry cluster than the roughly 700-donor mean. CMV serostatus was the only immune exposure information available for the cohort. In a later analysis, HLA-associated TCR beta chains showed more clonal expansion and lower generation probabilities than non-associated chains that were equally common. A further reported finding was that TCR beta sequences accurately predicted the HLA-A and HLA-B alleles for most subjects in the first cohort. In a later analysis, TCR association rates were found to vary across HLA loci, with the most associated TCRs seen for DRB1 alleles and the fewest for HLA-C alleles. An earlier analysis of approximately 600 of the donors showed that most TCR beta V segments appeared in productive rearrangements either about 87% or about 30% of the time, which broadly matched IMGT annotations. According to a later analysis, parvovirus B19, influenza, CMV and Epstein-Barr virus appeared linked to several top co-occurrence clusters. The cohort was sequenced for TCR beta chains only, and without alpha or paired-chain data the features that could be detected were limited. The study gave a list of over 150 TCR beta chains associated with cytomegalovirus. A cluster of highly shared sequence variants was judged likely to represent a technical artifact of the sequencing pipeline. A later analysis associated 15,000 to 20,000 TCR beta sequences with specific HLA alleles at a false discovery rate of 0.05. Because some donors lacked HLA typing at each locus, the association tests relied only on the typed subset. Correlated functional status among segregating V segments might reflect linkage disequilibrium, but an unknown experimental factor could not be ruled out. A later genetic analysis associated a missense DCLRE1C variant with V-gene and J-gene trimming of TCR beta chains, and an independent cohort replicated the association. In vitro tests confirmed that a few of the cytomegalovirus-associated TCR beta chains recognize cytomegalovirus antigens. The classifier was reported to diagnose cytomegalovirus status with high specificity and sensitivity in both the original cohort and the validation cohort. In a later analysis, most CMV-associated TCR beta chains were found to appear HLA-restricted, with HLA associations seemingly driven largely by CMV exposure. The authors suggested that the approach could potentially be generalized to other disease states and immunological phenotypes. Across donors, most TCR sequences were observed very rarely, whereas some public TCRs were present in many individuals.

Library construction relied on the immunoSEQ multiplex PCR assay. For the multiplex PCR, a mixture combining 60 forward primers for TCR Vbeta segments and 13 reverse primers for TCR Jbeta segments was used. Amplification of the CDR3 region of rearranged TCR beta genes was performed with a multiplex PCR assay on genomic DNA. The amplified TCR beta libraries were sequenced on the Illumina HiSeq System as 87-base-pair reads. As for the original processing: Across the 700 or so repertoires, a later analysis counted 75 million to 90 million unique TCR beta chains, 9.5 million to 13 million of which were shared by at least two donors. Raw reads were error-corrected and collapsed into unique sequences with a nearest-neighbor algorithm that merged closely related sequences to remove PCR and sequencing errors. To assign V, D and J gene segments, CDR3 sequences were aligned to IMGT reference sequences. For a sequence to be retained, a match of at least six nucleotides to both a V gene segment and a J gene segment was required. Rearrangements were classified as productive when the CDR3 lacked stop codons and remained in frame with V and J, and all other rearrangements were classified as non-productive. CDR3 was defined according to IMGT convention as the region running from the second conserved V-encoded cysteine to the conserved J-encoded phenylalanine. Sequences without an unambiguous match to a single V gene segment were excluded from the earlier analysis of about 600 of the donors. In an earlier analysis of approximately 610 of the donors, V segments were called functional above 56.7% productive rearrangements and were called segregating when the between-donor standard deviation exceeded 5%. A statistical classification framework was developed to diagnose cytomegalovirus status using the catalog of TCR beta chain sequences. In a later analysis, V and J genes were assigned by comparing TCR nucleotide sequences against IMGT/GENE-DB human TR gene sequences. The TCRdist pipeline was used in a later analysis to assign CDR3 sequences and most-parsimonious VDJ recombination scenarios. A later analysis defined each TCR beta chain by its CDR3 amino acid sequence plus V-gene family, and excluded reads lacking a unique V-gene family. A later analysis removed 550 to 700 highly shared, low-generation-probability nucleotide sequences to deal with suspected cross-contamination and a sequencing artifact. For each public chain, a later analysis derived a clonal expansion index from normalized ranks of inferred template counts within each repertoire. Generation probabilities in a later analysis came from a VDJ recombination model fitted to out-of-frame rearrangements, and those results were checked against IGoR. In a later analysis, TCR-TCR, TCR-HLA and TCR-CMV co-occurrence was scored with hypergeometric tests, and a repertoire-size bias correction was applied to TCR pairs. A later analysis estimated false discovery rates by permuting HLA or CMV assignments 20 times. In a later analysis, co-occurring TCRs were grouped using DBSCAN, with TCRdist sequence similarity added in when clustering inside HLA-allele-positive subsets. Repertoires with fewer than 30,000 or more than 120,000 public chains were left out of co-occurrence clustering, as were four to six repertoires with anomalous nucleotide sharing. The table was pulled from immuneACCESS by TCRdb, which kept in-frame rearrangements only. Such tables lose some clones; where checked, under half of the loss comes from unresolved V genes, and the rest has no known cause. The V and J calls and the clone size are those of that table, but D and trimming were determined from the DNA. The sample's clone listing holds tens of thousands of clones. Of the sample, 3% to 4.5% is held by the ten largest clones.

The cohort comprised 670 or so healthy bone marrow donors. At the time of sampling, all cohort members were nominally healthy, though unrecorded immune exposures were likely present. The donor tested CMV seropositive and was one of the 289 seropositive cohort members. Every donor gave a peripheral blood sample, and the peripheral blood mononuclear cells from that sample were used for TCR beta sequencing. Genomic DNA was extracted from the blood cell samples with the Qiagen DNeasy Blood Extraction Kit. Based on the germline V gene, the CDR1 and CDR2 sequences are MRHNA and SNTAGT. CDR3 length: 13 amino acids, cysteine to phenylalanine. Only CDR3 DNA remains: 39 bases, in frame from the first base. Cut back by 3 bases and 7 bases, the V and J ends lie 12 bases apart. On this clone: Its recognized antigen is unknown.

The sample taken for sequencing was PBMCs. The chain was built from TRBV6-4 and TRBJ1-2, with the D gene uncertain. This clonotype was sampled from a man younger than 35 in good health and CMV-seropositive. The bases read TGTGCCAGCAGTGAAAGTGAGGGAAGTGGCTACACCTTC. Protein translation: CASSESEGSGYTF.